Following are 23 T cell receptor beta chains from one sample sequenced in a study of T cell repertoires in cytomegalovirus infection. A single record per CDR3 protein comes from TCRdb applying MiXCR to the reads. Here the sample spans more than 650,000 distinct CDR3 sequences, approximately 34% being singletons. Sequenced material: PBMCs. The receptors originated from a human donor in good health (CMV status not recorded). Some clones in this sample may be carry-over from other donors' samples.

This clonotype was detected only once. CDR3 sequence reads: CASRPKATPNEQFF. The CDR3 nucleotides read TGTGCCAGCAGACCCAAGGCGACGCCCAATGAGCAGTTCTTC. This chain links TRBV7-2 with TRBJ2-1; D remains ambiguous. The CDR3 sequence is 14 residues long. Germline CDR1 reads SGHTA; CDR2 reads FQGNSA. V gave up 6 bases and J gave up 6 bases, with 15 bases separating them.

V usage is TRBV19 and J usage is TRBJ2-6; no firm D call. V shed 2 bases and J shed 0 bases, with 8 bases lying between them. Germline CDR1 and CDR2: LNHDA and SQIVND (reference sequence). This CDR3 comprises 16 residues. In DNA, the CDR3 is TGTGCCAGTAGTATACGGCCGATCTCTGGGGCCAACGTCCTGACTTTC. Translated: CASSIRPISGANVLTF. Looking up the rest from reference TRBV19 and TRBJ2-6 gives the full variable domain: DGGITQSPKYLFRKEGQNVTLSCEQNLNHDAMYWYRQDPGQGLRLIYYSQIVNDFQKGDIAEGYSVSREKKESFPLTVTSAQKNPTAFYLCASSIRPISGANVLTFGAGSRLTVL.

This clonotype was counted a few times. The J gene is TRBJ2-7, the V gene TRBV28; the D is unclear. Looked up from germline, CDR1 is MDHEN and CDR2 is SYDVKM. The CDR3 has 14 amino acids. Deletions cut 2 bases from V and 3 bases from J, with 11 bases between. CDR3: CASSLVQLIYEQYF. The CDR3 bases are TGTGCCAGCAGTTTAGTTCAGTTGATCTACGAGCAGTACTTC.

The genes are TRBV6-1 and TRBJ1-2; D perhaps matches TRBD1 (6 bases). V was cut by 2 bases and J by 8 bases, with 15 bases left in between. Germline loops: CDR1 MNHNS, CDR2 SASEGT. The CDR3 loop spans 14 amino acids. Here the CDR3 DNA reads TGTGCCAGCAGTGAAACGGACAGCCTCGGGGGCTACACCTTC. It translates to CASSETDSLGGYTF.

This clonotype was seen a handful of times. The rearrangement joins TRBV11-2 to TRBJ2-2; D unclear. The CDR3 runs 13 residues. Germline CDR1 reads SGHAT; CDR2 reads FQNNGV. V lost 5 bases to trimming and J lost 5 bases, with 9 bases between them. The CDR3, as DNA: TGTGCCAGCAGCCTGACGAGAACCGGGGAGCTGTTTTTT. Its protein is CASSLTRTGELFF.

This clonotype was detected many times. The CDR3 sequence is CASSSHSNQPQHF. The CDR3 region has the DNA TGTGCCAGCAGTTCGCATAGCAATCAGCCCCAGCATTTT. This chain connects TRBV6-1 to TRBJ1-5; the D is unclear. There are 13 residues in the CDR3. From germline, CDR1 is MNHNS and CDR2 SASEGT. V lost 5 bases, J lost 0 bases, and 5 bases lay in between.

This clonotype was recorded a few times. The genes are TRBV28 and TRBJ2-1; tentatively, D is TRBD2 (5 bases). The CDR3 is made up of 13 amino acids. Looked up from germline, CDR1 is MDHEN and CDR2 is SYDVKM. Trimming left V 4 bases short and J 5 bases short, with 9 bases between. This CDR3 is CASSSGFHNEQFF. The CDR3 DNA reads TGTGCCAGCAGTTCGGGGTTCCACAATGAGCAGTTCTTC. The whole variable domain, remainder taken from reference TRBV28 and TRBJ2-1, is DVKVTQSSRYLVKRTGEKVFLECVQDMDHENMFWYRQDPGLGLRLIYFSYDVKMKEKGDIPEGYSVSREKKERFSLILESASTNQTSMYLCASSSGFHNEQFFGPGTRLTVL.

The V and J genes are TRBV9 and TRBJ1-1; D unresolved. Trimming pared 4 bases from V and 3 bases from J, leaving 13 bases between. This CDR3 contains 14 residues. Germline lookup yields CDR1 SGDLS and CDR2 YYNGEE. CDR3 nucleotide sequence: TGTGCCAGCAGCCGAGGTCGGTGGGACACTGAAGCTTTCTTT. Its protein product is CASSRGRWDTEAFF.

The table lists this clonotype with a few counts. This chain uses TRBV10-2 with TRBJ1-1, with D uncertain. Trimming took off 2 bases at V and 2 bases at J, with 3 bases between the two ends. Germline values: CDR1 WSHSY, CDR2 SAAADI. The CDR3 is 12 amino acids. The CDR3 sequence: CASSEGNTEAFF. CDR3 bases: TGCGCCAGCAGTGAGGGAAACACTGAAGCTTTCTTT.

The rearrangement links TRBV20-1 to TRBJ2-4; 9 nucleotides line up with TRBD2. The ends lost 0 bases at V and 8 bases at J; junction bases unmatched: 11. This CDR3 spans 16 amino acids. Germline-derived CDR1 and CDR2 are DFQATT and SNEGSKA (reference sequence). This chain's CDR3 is CSARDLAGGLRDIQYF. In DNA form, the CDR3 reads TGCAGTGCTAGAGATCTCGCGGGAGGGCTTCGGGACATTCAGTACTTC.

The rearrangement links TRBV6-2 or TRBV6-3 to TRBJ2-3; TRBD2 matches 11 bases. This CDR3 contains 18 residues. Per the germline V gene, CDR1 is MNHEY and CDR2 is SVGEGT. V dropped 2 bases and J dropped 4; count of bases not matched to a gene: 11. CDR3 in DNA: TGTGCCAGCAGTTACGGGTCGATAGGGACTAGCGGTGCAGATACGCAGTATTTT. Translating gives CASSYGSIGTSGADTQYF.

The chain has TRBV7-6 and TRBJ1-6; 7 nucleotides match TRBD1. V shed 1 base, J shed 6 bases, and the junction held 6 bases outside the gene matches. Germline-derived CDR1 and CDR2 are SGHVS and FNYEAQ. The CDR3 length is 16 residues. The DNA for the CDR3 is TGTGCCAGCAGCTTAGATTCGGGACAGTGTAATTCACCCCTCCACTTT. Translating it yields CASSLDSGQCNSPLHF.

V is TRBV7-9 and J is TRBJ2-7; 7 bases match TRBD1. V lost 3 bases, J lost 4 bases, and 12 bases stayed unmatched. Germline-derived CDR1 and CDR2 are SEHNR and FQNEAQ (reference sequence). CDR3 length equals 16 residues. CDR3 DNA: TGTGCCAGCAGCTTCCTACAGGGACAGAGCCTTTACGAGCAGTACTTC. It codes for CASSFLQGQSLYEQYF.

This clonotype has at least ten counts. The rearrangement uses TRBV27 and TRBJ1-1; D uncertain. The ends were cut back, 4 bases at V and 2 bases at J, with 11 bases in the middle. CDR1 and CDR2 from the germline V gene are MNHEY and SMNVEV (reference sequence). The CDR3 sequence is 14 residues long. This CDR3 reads CASSSARANTEAFF. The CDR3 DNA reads TGTGCCAGCAGTTCTGCCAGAGCTAACACTGAAGCTTTCTTT.

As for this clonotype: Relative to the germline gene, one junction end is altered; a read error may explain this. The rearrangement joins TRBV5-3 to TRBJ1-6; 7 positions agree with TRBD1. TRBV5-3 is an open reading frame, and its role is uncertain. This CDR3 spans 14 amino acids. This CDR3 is CASSLAGGVSPLHF. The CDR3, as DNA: TGTGCCAGCAGCTTGGCAGGGGGTGTGTCACCCCTCCACTTT.

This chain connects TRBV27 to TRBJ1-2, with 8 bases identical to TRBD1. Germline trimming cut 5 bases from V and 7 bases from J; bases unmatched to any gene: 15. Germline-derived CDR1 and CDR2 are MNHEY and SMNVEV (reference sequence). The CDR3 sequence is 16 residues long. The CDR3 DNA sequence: TGTGCCAGCAGTCCTTATACAAACAGGGGGTCGCGTGGCTACACCTTC. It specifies CASSPYTNRGSRGYTF.

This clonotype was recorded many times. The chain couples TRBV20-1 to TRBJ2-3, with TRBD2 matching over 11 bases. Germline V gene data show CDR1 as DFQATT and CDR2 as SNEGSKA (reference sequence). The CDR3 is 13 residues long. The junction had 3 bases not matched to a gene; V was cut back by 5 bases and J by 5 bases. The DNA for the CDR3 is TGCAGTGCTGCCGGGACTAGCGGAGATACGCAGTATTTT. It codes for CSAAGTSGDTQYF.

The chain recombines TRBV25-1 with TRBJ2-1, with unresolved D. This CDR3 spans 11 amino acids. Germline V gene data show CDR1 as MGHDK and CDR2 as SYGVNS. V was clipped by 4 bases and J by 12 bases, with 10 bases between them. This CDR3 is CASSGLRGQFF. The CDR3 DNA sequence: TGTGCCAGCAGTGGGCTAAGAGGGCAGTTCTTC.

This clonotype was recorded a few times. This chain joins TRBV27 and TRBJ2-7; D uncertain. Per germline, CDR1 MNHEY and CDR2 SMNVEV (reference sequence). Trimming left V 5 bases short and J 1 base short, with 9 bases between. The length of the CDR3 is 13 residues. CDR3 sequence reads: CASSPQVSYEQYF. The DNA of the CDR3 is TGTGCCAGCAGTCCTCAAGTTTCCTACGAGCAGTACTTC.

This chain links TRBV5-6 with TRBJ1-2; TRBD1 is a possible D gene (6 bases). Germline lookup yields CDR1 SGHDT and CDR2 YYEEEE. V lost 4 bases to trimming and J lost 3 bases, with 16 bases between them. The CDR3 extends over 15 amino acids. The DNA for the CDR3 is TGTGCCAGCAGCCCAGTACAGGGTTCCGACTATGGCTACACCTTC. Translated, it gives CASSPVQGSDYGYTF.

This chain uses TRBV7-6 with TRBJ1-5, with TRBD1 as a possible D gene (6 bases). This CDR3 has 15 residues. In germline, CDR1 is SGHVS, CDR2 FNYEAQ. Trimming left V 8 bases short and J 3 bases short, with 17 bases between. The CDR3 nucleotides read TGTGCCAGCTGCGTAGTGGGGGGCCCCAATCAGCCCCAGCATTTT. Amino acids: CASCVVGGPNQPQHF. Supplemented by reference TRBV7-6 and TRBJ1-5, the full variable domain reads GAGVSQSPRYKVTKRGQDVALRCDPISGHVSLYWYRQALGQGPEFLTYFNYEAQQDKSGLPNDRFSAERPEGSISTLTIQRTEQRDSAMYRCASCVVGGPNQPQHFGDGTRLSIL.

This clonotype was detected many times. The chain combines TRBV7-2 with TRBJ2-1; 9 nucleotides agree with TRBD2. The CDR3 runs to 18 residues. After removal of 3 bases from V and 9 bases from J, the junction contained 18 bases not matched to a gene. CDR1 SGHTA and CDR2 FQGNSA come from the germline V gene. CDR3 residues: CASSFSGNAGGPIGEQFF. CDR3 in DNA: TGTGCCAGCAGCTTCTCGGGAAATGCGGGAGGGCCGATCGGTGAGCAGTTCTTC.

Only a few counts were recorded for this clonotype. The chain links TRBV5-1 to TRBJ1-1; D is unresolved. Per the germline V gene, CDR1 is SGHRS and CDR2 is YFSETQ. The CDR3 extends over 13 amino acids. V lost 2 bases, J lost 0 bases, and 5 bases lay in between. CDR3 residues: CASSLWMNTEAFF. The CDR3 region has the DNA TGCGCCAGCAGCTTATGGATGAACACTGAAGCTTTCTTT.